This entry is about one T cell receptor beta chain. Its cognate antigen is unknown. Sequenced by immunoSEQ multiplex PCR; TCRdb stores in-frame clones only, minus some. The sample has some 99,000 clones, around 87% seen once. The data derive from a study of T cell responses to AZD1222 COVID-19 vaccine. Findings of the study overall: The donors showed a predominance of white British ancestry and of females, with possible underestimation of clonal diversity.

Germline V gene sequence: CDR1 MNHEY, CDR2 SMNVEV (reference sequence). V lost 6 bases and J 9 bases, leaving 11 bases between the germline ends. This CDR3 comprises 11 residues. The sequencing here drew on peripheral blood, taken 28 days after the second AZD1222 dose. V and J are TRBV27 and TRBJ1-1; tentative D call: TRBD1 (5 bases). The TCR originated in an adult who received the AZD1222 COVID-19 vaccine. CDR3 residues: CASRRGAKAFF. CDR3 sequence (DNA): TGTGCCAGCAGGCGAGGGGCAAAAGCTTTCTTT.